The 21 T cell receptor beta chains given below trace back to one sample, sequenced in a study of T cell responses to AZD1222 COVID-19 vaccine. The repertoire was sequenced with immunoSEQ multiplex PCR; TCRdb's copy has only in-frame clones and lacks some. The sample yields some 74,000 clones, around 82% seen once. Material: peripheral blood, obtained on day 0 of AZD1222 vaccination. Source of these receptors: an adult in good health.

The chain carries TRBV2 and TRBJ1-6; TRBD1 matches at 7 bases. V lost 8 bases and J lost 7; bases outside the gene matches: 8. CDR3 size: 14 residues. Germline values: CDR1 SNHLY, CDR2 FYNNEI. This chain's CDR3 is CASCRQGVNSPLHF. CDR3 DNA: TGTGCCAGCTGTCGACAGGGTGTCAATTCACCCCTCCACTTT.

V usage is TRBV27 and J usage is TRBJ1-1; TRBD1 is a possible D gene (5 bases). V was cut by 2 bases and J by 1 base, with 5 bases left in between. The CDR3 length is 13 residues. CDR1 and CDR2 (germline): MNHEY, SMNVEV (reference sequence). CDR3 nucleotides: TGTGCCAGCAGTTTACAGGGGAACACTGAAGCTTTCTTT. Translated, it gives CASSLQGNTEAFF.

This chain connects TRBV5-4 to TRBJ2-7, with D possibly TRBD1 on 6 matching bases. Trimming cost V 0 bases and J 7 bases, with 14 bases left between them. Germline lookup yields CDR1 SGHNT and CDR2 YYREEE (reference sequence). This CDR3 has 14 amino acids. The CDR3 here is CASSLDRVSKEQYF. In DNA form, the CDR3 reads TGTGCCAGCAGCTTGGACAGGGTCTCGAAGGAGCAGTACTTC.

The chain recombines TRBV30 with TRBJ1-1, with 7 bases identical to TRBD1. This CDR3 spans 12 amino acids. The germline CDR1 and CDR2 sequences are GTSNPN and SVGIG (reference sequence). The trim removed 4 bases at V and 6 bases at J, leaving 5 bases unmatched. The CDR3 sequence: CAWIRQGPEAFF. CDR3 DNA sequence: TGTGCCTGGATTAGACAGGGCCCTGAAGCTTTCTTT.

The chain employs TRBV6-5 and TRBJ1-1; D remains ambiguous. V dropped 7 bases and J dropped 2 bases, with 14 bases sitting between them. CDR3 length: 14 residues. From germline, CDR1 is MNHEY and CDR2 SVGAGI. Here the CDR3 reads CASNYSEGNTEAFF. CDR3 DNA: TGTGCCAGCAACTACAGCGAGGGCAACACTGAAGCTTTCTTT.

V usage is TRBV7-8 and J usage is TRBJ1-5, with D uncertain. The CDR3 runs to 15 residues. CDR1 and CDR2 (germline): SGHVS, FQNEAQ. V shed 4 bases and J shed 0 bases, with 10 bases lying between them. The chain's CDR3 is CASSSQRSSNQPQHF. The CDR3 coding sequence is TGTGCCAGCAGCTCCCAGAGGTCTAGCAATCAGCCCCAGCATTTT.

CDR3 sequence reads: CASSFLAGKGQPQHF. DNA of the CDR3: TGTGCCAGCAGCTTCCTGGCAGGGAAAGGTCAGCCCCAGCATTTT. The chain links TRBV28 to TRBJ1-5; the D gene is possibly TRBD1 (5 bases). The CDR3 runs to 15 residues. Germline V gene lookup returns CDR1 MDHEN and CDR2 SYDVKM. Trimming removed 6 bases at V and 6 bases at J, with 18 bases between. Complete variable domain (other parts from reference TRBV28 and TRBJ1-5): DVKVTQSSRYLVKRTGEKVFLECVQDMDHENMFWYRQDPGLGLRLIYFSYDVKMKEKGDIPEGYSVSREKKERFSLILESASTNQTSMYLCASSFLAGKGQPQHFGDGTRLSIL.

This clone occurred once. The V gene is TRBV19, the J gene TRBJ2-3; TRBD2 might be the D (6 bases). V lost 7 bases to trimming and J lost 0 bases, with 11 bases between them. Looked up from germline, CDR1 is LNHDA and CDR2 is SQIVND (reference sequence). This CDR3 is 14 amino acids long. For the CDR3, the DNA is TGTGCCAGTACCGTAGCGGCTAGCACAGATACGCAGTATTTT. Its translation: CASTVAASTDTQYF.

This clone was recorded once. The chain recombines TRBV3-1 (or the pseudogene TRBV3-2) with TRBJ2-5, with 7 bases fitting TRBD1. CDR1 is LGHDT and CDR2 is YNNKEL in the germline V gene (reference sequence). The CDR3 totals 15 residues. Trimming at V came to 0 bases and at J to 1 base, leaving 2 bases not matched to a gene. CDR3 bases: TGTGCCAGCAGCCAAGACAGGGGGATCCAAGAGACCCAGTACTTC. Translated: CASSQDRGIQETQYF.

The rearrangement joins TRBV28 to TRBJ2-7; D is perhaps TRBD1 or TRBD2 (5 bases each). The CDR3 extends over 14 amino acids. The germline V gene encodes CDR1 MDHEN and CDR2 SYDVKM. V lost 2 bases and J 6 bases, leaving 14 bases between the germline ends. CDR3 in amino acids: CASSLKLGRAEQYF. As DNA, the CDR3 is TGTGCCAGCAGTTTAAAGCTGGGGCGGGCCGAGCAGTACTTC.

The chain links TRBV11-3 to TRBJ2-2; 9 bases align to TRBD1. Unmatched junction bases numbered 4, after V lost 4 bases and J lost 4 bases. Germline V gene data show CDR1 as SGHNT and CDR2 as YENEEA. This CDR3 is built from 15 residues. The CDR3, as DNA: TGTGCCAGCAGCTCGGACAGGGGTGGCACCGGGGAGCTGTTTTTT. This sequence encodes CASSSDRGGTGELFF.

The genes are TRBV21-1 and TRBJ2-3; TRBD2, the D gene given by the table, was not confirmed from the DNA. TRBV21-1 is a documented pseudogene. The CDR3 covers 16 residues. This chain's CDR3 is CASSKDGAGGTDTQYF. The CDR3 region has the DNA TGTGCCAGCAGCAAAGACGGTGCCGGAGGGACAGATACGCAGTATTTT.

Comment on this clone: An end of the junction differs from the germline gene, which may be a read error. Here the CDR3 reads CASSIQQGSSFRF. CDR3 sequence (DNA): TGTGCCAGCAGTATTCAACAGGGGTCTTCCTTTAGGTTC. The rearrangement uses TRBV5-8 and TRBJ2-7; 7 bases line up with TRBD1. CDR3 length: 13 residues. Germline V gene sequence: CDR1 SGHTS, CDR2 YDEGEE.

The count of this clone is one. The chain joins TRBV29-1 to TRBJ2-3; D unclear. V lost 4 bases, J lost 0 bases, and 8 bases lay in between. Germline V gene lookup returns CDR1 SQVTM and CDR2 ANQGSEA. This CDR3 has 13 residues. As DNA, the CDR3 is TGCAGCGTTGTACAGACTAGCACAGATACGCAGTATTTT. This sequence encodes CSVVQTSTDTQYF.

This clone has just one count. The rearrangement links TRBV4-2 to TRBJ2-2; 9 nucleotides align to TRBD2. Germline V gene lookup returns CDR1 LGHNA and CDR2 YNFKEQ. V lost 0 bases to trimming and J lost 7 bases; unmatched junction nucleotides: 6. There are 16 residues in the CDR3. Here the CDR3 DNA reads TGTGCCAGCAGCCAAGAAGGCGGGAGGGCTAGCGGGGAGCTGTTTTTT. Its translation: CASSQEGGRASGELFF.

The chain has TRBV5-5 and TRBJ1-5; tentative D call: TRBD1 (6 bases). Trimming took off 4 bases at V and 1 base at J, with 15 bases between the two ends. CDR3 length: 16 amino acids. CDR1 and CDR2 (germline): SGHKS, YYEKEE (reference sequence). This CDR3 is CASSPRTDRSNQPQHF. The CDR3 DNA sequence: TGTGCCAGCAGCCCCCGGACAGATCGAAGCAATCAGCCCCAGCATTTT. Combining the CDR3 with reference TRBV5-5 and TRBJ1-5 gives the whole variable domain DAGVTQSPTHLIKTRGQQVTLRCSPISGHKSVSWYQQVLGQGPQFIFQYYEKEERGRGNFPDRFSARQFPNYSSELNVNALLLGDSALYLCASSPRTDRSNQPQHFGDGTRLSIL.

The chain recombines TRBV6-5 with TRBJ1-1; TRBD1 agrees at 7 bases. The CDR3 contains 16 residues. Unmatched junction bases numbered 9, after V lost 0 bases and J lost 5 bases. CDR1 is MNHEY, CDR2 SVGAGI, per germline. The CDR3 DNA is TGTGCCAGCAGTTACTCGAGTAGGGGGCAGGGGACTGAAGCTTTCTTT. This translates into CASSYSSRGQGTEAFF.

V and J are TRBV7-6 and TRBJ2-3; no definite D call. Looked up from germline, CDR1 is SGHVS and CDR2 is FNYEAQ. The V and J ends lost 5 bases and 4 bases respectively, with 10 bases between them. There are 13 residues in the CDR3. The CDR3 sequence is CASSMRFSDTQYF. The CDR3 DNA reads TGTGCCAGCAGCATGCGATTTTCAGATACGCAGTATTTT.

The CDR3 sequence: CASSQEGATALAGELFF. In DNA, the CDR3 is TGTGCCAGCAGCCAAGAGGGCGCGACAGCCCTCGCCGGGGAGCTGTTTTTT. This chain links TRBV14 with TRBJ2-2; tentative D call: TRBD1 (5 bases). The V end lost 0 bases, the J end lost 6 bases, and 17 bases lay between the germline ends. CDR3 length: 17 residues. Per the germline V gene, CDR1 is SGHDN and CDR2 is FVKESK.

The rearrangement uses TRBV4-2 and TRBJ2-5; 10 nucleotides agree with TRBD2. Germline lookup yields CDR1 LGHNA and CDR2 YNFKEQ. This CDR3 has 19 residues. V lost 0 bases, J lost 0 bases, and 10 bases stayed unmatched. CDR3 bases: TGTGCCAGCAGCCAAGATTCTACTAGCGGGGCCCAGTACCAAGAGACCCAGTACTTC. Amino acids: CASSQDSTSGAQYQETQYF.

J is TRBJ1-2 and V is TRBV6-5, with D unresolved. The germline V gene encodes CDR1 MNHEY and CDR2 SVGAGI. V dropped 6 bases and J dropped 2 bases, with 10 bases sitting between them. CDR3 length: 13 amino acids. This CDR3 is CASRPGMNYGYTF. The CDR3 DNA is TGTGCCAGCAGGCCCGGGATGAACTATGGCTACACCTTC.